Listed here are 30 T cell receptor beta chains from one sample, sequenced in a study of graft-versus-host responses after intestinal transplantation. Libraries were prepared by immunoSEQ multiplex PCR; TCRdb keeps only in-frame clonotypes and omits some of them. The data show 95,000 to 110,000 clones, roughly 87% seen once. Their antigen targets remain unknown. Sequenced material: unstimulated CD4+ T cells sorted from spleen or lymph node cells, taken before intestinal transplant. These receptors were taken from a human donor who received an intestinal transplant.

This sequence joins TRBV6-5 and TRBJ2-7; 8 nucleotides line up with TRBD2. J gave up 4 bases and V 1 base, and 9 bases lay outside the gene matches. Germline CDR1 and CDR2: MNHEY and SVGAGI. The CDR3 has 16 amino acids. The CDR3: CASSYFSGGGRYEQYF. In DNA form, the CDR3 reads TGTGCCAGCAGTTACTTCTCGGGAGGGGGGAGGTACGAGCAGTACTTC.

The chain is built from TRBV5-3 and TRBJ2-5; 8 positions agree with TRBD1. TRBV5-3 is an open reading frame whose function is uncertain. The V and J ends lost 1 base and 2 bases, in that order; junction bases with no gene match: 4. CDR3 length: 15 amino acids. In nucleotides, the CDR3 is TGTGCCAGAAGCTTGTTGGGACAGGCTCAAGAGACCCAGTACTTC. As protein: CARSLLGQAQETQYF.

Points on this clone: The junction departs from germline at one end; a sequencing error may be responsible. The V call is TRBV9, the J call TRBJ2-6; weak D call: TRBD1 (6 bases). The CDR3 length is 15 residues. In germline, CDR1 is SGDLS, CDR2 YYNGEE. The DNA for the CDR3 is TGTGCCAGCAGGACAACAGGGTCTGGGGCCAACGCCCTGACTTTC. Encoded protein: CASRTTGSGANALTF.

The chain carries TRBV28 and TRBJ2-1; TRBD1 agrees at 8 bases. Germline trimming cut 4 bases from V and 5 bases from J; bases unmatched to any gene: 7. Germline CDR1 and CDR2: MDHEN and SYDVKM. This CDR3 contains 15 residues. CDR3 sequence reads: CASSSGQGTNNEQFF. The CDR3 DNA is TGTGCCAGCAGTTCCGGACAGGGCACTAACAATGAGCAGTTCTTC.

This clone has just a few counts. This chain joins TRBV19 and TRBJ1-2; a possible D gene is TRBD1 (6 bases). The CDR3 is made up of 14 amino acids. Trimming stripped 7 bases from V and 4 bases from J, with 16 bases between. Germline CDR1 LNHDA, CDR2 SQIVND (reference sequence). Here the CDR3 reads CASTRGGQSYGYTF. The CDR3 region has the DNA TGTGCCAGTACGCGGGGGGGCCAGTCCTATGGCTACACCTTC.

This chain links TRBV19 with TRBJ2-1; 7 nucleotides line up with TRBD1. Germline CDR1 is LNHDA and CDR2 is SQIVND (reference sequence). CDR3 size: 15 residues. Trimming cost V 3 bases and J 3 bases; bases outside gene matches: 5. The CDR3 region is CASSMNTGVYNEQFF. DNA of the CDR3: TGTGCCAGTAGTATGAATACAGGGGTCTACAATGAGCAGTTCTTC.

The chain joins TRBV7-9 to TRBJ2-7; D unclear. V lost 5 bases, J lost 5 bases, and 13 bases lay in between. The CDR3 runs to 13 residues. Germline V CDR1 and CDR2: SEHNR, FQNEAQ (reference sequence). CDR3 in amino acids: CASSPSVPHEQYF. The CDR3 region has the DNA TGTGCCAGCAGCCCCTCGGTGCCCCACGAGCAGTACTTC.

The J gene is TRBJ2-5, the V gene TRBV10-2; no clear D. Germline V CDR1 and CDR2: WSHSY, SAAADI. The CDR3 length is 14 residues. Trimming took off 2 bases at V and 0 bases at J, with 7 bases between the two ends. In DNA, the CDR3 is TGCGCCAGCAGTGAGGGCCGCTACCAAGAGACCCAGTACTTC. Encoded protein: CASSEGRYQETQYF.

As for this clone: This sample includes further DNA sequences coding for the same CDR3. The CDR3 DNA sequence: TGCGCCAGCAGCCTGGATAGTTCTAGCACAGATACGCAGTATTTT. It yields the protein CASSLDSSSTDTQYF. The J gene is TRBJ2-3, the V gene TRBV5-1, with D unresolved. Trimming took 4 bases from V and 0 from J, leaving 12 bases between them. The CDR3 contains 15 residues. Germline assignment: CDR1 SGHRS and CDR2 YFSETQ.

The chain links TRBV10-3 to TRBJ2-5; 7 bases match TRBD2. The CDR3 length is 12 residues. Trimming cost V 4 bases and J 4 bases; bases outside gene matches: 0. CDR1 and CDR2 from the germline V gene are ENHRY and SYGVKD. The CDR3 region has the DNA TGTGCCATCAGTGGGGGGGGAGAGACCCAGTACTTC. Amino acids: CAISGGGETQYF.

The J gene is TRBJ2-1, the V gene TRBV6-5; D not resolved. The V end was cut by 7 bases, the J end by 0 bases, with 13 bases between. In germline, CDR1 is MNHEY, CDR2 SVGAGI. The CDR3 contains 15 residues. Here the CDR3 DNA reads TGTGCCAGCAAAGGGATAGGATTCTCCTACAATGAGCAGTTCTTC. It yields the protein CASKGIGFSYNEQFF.

V and J are TRBV4-1 and TRBJ2-2, with D perhaps matching TRBD1 or TRBD2 (5 bases each). The germline V and J ends were trimmed by 1 base and 1 base, with 7 bases remaining between them. This CDR3 is built from 15 residues. From germline, CDR1 is MGHRA and CDR2 YSYEKL. The CDR3: CASSQGGVNTGELFF. The CDR3 nucleotides read TGCGCCAGCAGCCAAGGAGGGGTGAACACCGGGGAGCTGTTTTTT.

The V gene is TRBV18, the J gene TRBJ2-5; tentative D call: TRBD1 (5 bases). Germline CDR1 reads KGHSH; CDR2 reads LQKENI. The germline V and J ends were trimmed by 3 bases and 10 bases, with 12 bases remaining between them. The length of the CDR3 is 12 residues. The CDR3: CASSPNEDNQYF. In nucleotides, the CDR3 is TGTGCCAGCTCACCGAATGAGGACAACCAGTACTTC. Complete variable domain (other parts from reference TRBV18 and TRBJ2-5): NAGVMQNPRHLVRRRGQEARLRCSPMKGHSHVYWYRQLPEEGLKFMVYLQKENIIDESGMPKERFSAEFPKEGPSILRIQQVVRGDSAAYFCASSPNEDNQYFGPGTRLLVL.

The chain uses TRBV29-1 and TRBJ2-1, with D possibly being TRBD1 (5 bases). V was shortened by 2 bases and J by 3 bases, with 5 bases between the two germline ends. This CDR3 is built from 12 residues. The germline V gene encodes CDR1 SQVTM and CDR2 ANQGSEA. In DNA, the CDR3 is TGCAGCGTTGAAAGGGGCTACAATGAGCAGTTCTTC. Translated: CSVERGYNEQFF.

This clone was seen once. The V call is TRBV6-1, the J call TRBJ2-1; TRBD2 aligns across 13 bases. The CDR3 totals 19 residues. The germline V gene has CDR1 MNHNS and CDR2 SASEGT. V trimming: 2 bases; J trimming: 1 base; junction bases outside the gene matches: 8. The CDR3 DNA reads TGTGCCAGCAGTGAAAGGGGACTAGCGGGGCGACCTTCCTACAATGAGCAGTTCTTC. It yields the protein CASSERGLAGRPSYNEQFF.

The chain combines TRBV11-2 with TRBJ2-1, with D perhaps matching TRBD1 (5 bases). Germline V gene data show CDR1 as SGHAT and CDR2 as FQNNGV. The CDR3 has 17 amino acids. V was shortened by 1 base and J by 4 bases, with 17 bases between the two germline ends. DNA for the CDR3: TGTGCCAGCAGCTTAGTCCCCCAGGGATATCCTTACAATGAGCAGTTCTTC. Encoded protein: CASSLVPQGYPYNEQFF.

The J gene is TRBJ2-3, the V gene TRBV6-5; D may be TRBD1 or TRBD2 (5 bases each). CDR3 length: 15 residues. The germline V and J ends were trimmed by 6 bases and 8 bases, with 21 bases remaining between them. Germline values: CDR1 MNHEY, CDR2 SVGAGI. The CDR3 protein is CASRPLLGDRGTQYF. The CDR3 DNA reads TGTGCCAGCAGGCCCCTCCTCGGGGACCGGGGTACGCAGTATTTT.

The chain employs TRBV7-9 and TRBJ2-3, with TRBD2 matching over 7 bases. The germline CDR1 and CDR2 sequences are SEHNR and FQNEAQ (reference sequence). The CDR3 totals 12 residues. V dropped 8 bases and J dropped 2; count of bases not matched to a gene: 1. CDR3 amino acids: CASGTITDTQYF. The CDR3 DNA reads TGTGCCAGCGGGACTATCACAGATACGCAGTATTTT. Supplemented by reference TRBV7-9 and TRBJ2-3, the full variable domain reads DTGVSQNPRHKITKRGQNVTFRCDPISEHNRLYWYRQTLGQGPEFLTYFQNEAQLEKSRLLSDRFSAERPKGSFSTLEIQRTEQGDSAMYLCASGTITDTQYFGPGTRLTVL.

The chain joins TRBV9 to TRBJ2-1; 14 bases fit TRBD2. After removal of 3 bases from V and 8 bases from J, the junction contained 4 bases not matched to a gene. Germline CDR1 is SGDLS and CDR2 is YYNGEE. The CDR3 has 15 residues. Written as DNA, the CDR3 is TGTGCCAGCAGCGCTCAGACTAGCGGGAGGGATGAGCAGTTCTTC. It is translated as CASSAQTSGRDEQFF.

The chain uses TRBV7-2 and TRBJ2-1; D unresolved. V was clipped by 5 bases and J by 2 bases, with 7 bases between them. The germline gives CDR1 SGHTA, CDR2 FQGNSA. The CDR3 has 13 amino acids. The CDR3 bases are TGTGCCAGCAGCCCAACAGCCTACAATGAGCAGTTCTTC. It specifies CASSPTAYNEQFF.

The chain is built from TRBV6-6 and TRBJ2-3, with 10 bases fitting TRBD2. Trimming took 7 bases from V and 4 from J; bases not matched to a gene: 8. Germline assignment: CDR1 MNHNY and CDR2 SVGAGI (reference sequence). The CDR3 spans 15 residues. The CDR3 bases are TGTGCCAGCAAAAGAGCGGGGGGGCCCTCAGATACGCAGTATTTT. Encoded protein: CASKRAGGPSDTQYF.

The chain has TRBV27 and TRBJ2-1; TRBD2 matches 8 bases. The germline CDR1 and CDR2 sequences are MNHEY and SMNVEV (reference sequence). This CDR3 is 15 amino acids long. V lost 6 bases to trimming and J lost 6 bases; unmatched junction nucleotides: 10. CDR3 in amino acids: CASSNPGLGVNEQFF. The CDR3 DNA sequence: TGTGCCAGCAGCAATCCGGGACTAGGCGTCAATGAGCAGTTCTTC.

The chain joins TRBV7-9 to TRBJ2-1; D is perhaps TRBD2 (6 bases). CDR1 SEHNR and CDR2 FQNEAQ come from the germline V gene (reference sequence). Trimming took 6 bases from V and 4 from J, leaving 16 bases between them. The CDR3 is 15 residues long. CDR3 DNA: TGTGCCAGCAGGCGGGACTTAGCTTCGTACAATGAGCAGTTCTTC. Encoded protein: CASRRDLASYNEQFF.

This clone was counted only a few times. The genes are TRBV6-5 and TRBJ1-6; D may be TRBD1 (5 bases). The CDR3 spans 14 residues. Germline V gene sequence: CDR1 MNHEY, CDR2 SVGAGI. Between the trimmed V and J ends, which lost 4 bases and 14 bases, there was a span of 18 bases. The CDR3 here is CASSSLGGNLALHF. The CDR3 region has the DNA TGTGCCAGCAGTTCCCTGGGGGGGAATCTAGCCCTCCACTTT.

This rearrangement joins TRBV18 to TRBJ1-6, with D perhaps TRBD1 (5 bases). Trimming removed 5 bases at V and 7 bases at J, with 15 bases between. There are 15 residues in the CDR3. Germline V CDR1 and CDR2: KGHSH, LQKENI. The CDR3 DNA is TGTGCCAGCTCAACCGACAGCTTGCCGAATTCACCCCTCCACTTT. Amino acid sequence: CASSTDSLPNSPLHF.

The V and J genes are TRBV6-5 and TRBJ1-5; unclear D gene. The CDR3 is made up of 14 amino acids. Trimming removed 5 bases at V and 0 bases at J, with 8 bases between. Germline CDR1 is MNHEY and CDR2 is SVGAGI. This chain's CDR3 is CASSEQNSNQPQHF. CDR3 nucleotide sequence: TGTGCCAGCAGTGAACAAAATAGCAATCAGCCCCAGCATTTT.

The gene calls are TRBV19 and TRBJ1-2; tentatively, D is TRBD1 (6 bases). This CDR3 contains 15 residues. The germline V gene has CDR1 LNHDA and CDR2 SQIVND (reference sequence). Trimming took 3 bases from V and 3 from J, leaving 14 bases between them. The CDR3 sequence is CASSIPSTGYYGYTF. For the CDR3, the DNA is TGTGCCAGTAGTATCCCCTCGACAGGCTACTATGGCTACACCTTC.

The chain carries TRBV6-5 and TRBJ2-7; 9 positions agree with TRBD1. Germline loops: CDR1 MNHEY, CDR2 SVGAGI. Losses at the gene ends were 6 bases for V and 6 bases for J; bases not matched to a gene: 3. The CDR3 is 12 residues long. CDR3 loop: CASRGTGIEQYF. In DNA, the CDR3 is TGTGCCAGCAGGGGGACAGGGATCGAGCAGTACTTC.

The chain couples TRBV4-1 to TRBJ2-2; D is undetermined. CDR3 length: 14 residues. Trimming removed 3 bases at V and 3 bases at J, with 8 bases between. Germline V gives CDR1 MGHRA, CDR2 YSYEKL. CDR3 coding DNA: TGCGCCAGCAGCCAGTCCGTAGACACCGGGGAGCTGTTTTTT. Protein: CASSQSVDTGELFF.

CDR3 sequence (DNA): TGTGCCAGCAGTGAAGCGGGGTCAGGGGATGGCTACACCTTC. This encodes CASSEAGSGDGYTF. The chain combines TRBV6-1 with TRBJ1-2; a possible D gene is TRBD1 (6 bases). The V end was cut by 0 bases, the J end by 6 bases, with 11 bases between. Germline V gene sequence: CDR1 MNHNS, CDR2 SASEGT. This CDR3 comprises 14 residues.